This record covers a single TCR beta chain. The antigen is unknown. The data derive from a study of OX40 agonist ivuxolimab in advanced cancers. Overall study findings and caveats: Not determined was the antigen specificity of the expanded peripheral T cells.

The trim removed 5 bases at V and 6 bases at J, leaving 13 bases unmatched. The CDR3 is 18 amino acids. Germline V gene data show CDR1 as SGHTA and CDR2 as FQGNSA. The method was immunoSEQ multiplex PCR; TCRdb's version includes in-frame clones alone and lacks a portion of them. The table records 65,000 to 95,000 clones, 90% to 95% of them present only once. V and J are TRBV7-2 and TRBJ2-1, with 13 bases matching TRBD2. Sequencing was performed on CD4+ or CD8+ T cells sorted from blood, taken in a trial of the OX40 agonist ivuxolimab. This clonotype was obtained from an adult with an advanced solid tumor such as melanoma, head and neck, liver or kidney cancer. The CDR3 bases are TGTGCCAGCAGCCCTGGGACTAGCGGGGCGTTTCCTGTCAATGAGCAGTTCTTC. It is translated as CASSPGTSGAFPVNEQFF.